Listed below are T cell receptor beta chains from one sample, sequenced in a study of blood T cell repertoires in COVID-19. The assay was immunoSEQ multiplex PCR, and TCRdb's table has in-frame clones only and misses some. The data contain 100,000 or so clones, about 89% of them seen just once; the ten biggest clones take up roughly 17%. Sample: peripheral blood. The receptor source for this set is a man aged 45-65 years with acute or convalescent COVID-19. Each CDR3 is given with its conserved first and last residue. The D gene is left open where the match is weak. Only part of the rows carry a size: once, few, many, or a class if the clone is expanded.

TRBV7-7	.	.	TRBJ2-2	CASSTAGELFF	TGTGCCAGCAGCACGGCCGGGGAGCTGTTTTTT
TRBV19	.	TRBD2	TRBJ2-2	CAIRSTGRTGELFF	TGTGCCATCAGGTCCACCGGGAGGACCGGGGAGCTGTTTTTT
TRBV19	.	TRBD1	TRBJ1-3	CASSTGGGGNTIYF	TGTGCCAGTAGCACAGGGGGCGGTGGAAACACCATATATTTT
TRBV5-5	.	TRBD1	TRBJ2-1	CASSSGTDTYNEQFF	TGTGCCAGCAGCTCCGGGACAGATACCTACAATGAGCAGTTCTTC
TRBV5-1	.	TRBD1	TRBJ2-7	CASSLSTGASVREQYF	TGCGCCAGCAGCTTGAGCACAGGGGCTTCGGTTCGCGAGCAGTACTTC
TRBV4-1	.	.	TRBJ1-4	CASSPHPRADREKLFF	TGCGCCAGCAGCCCGCACCCCAGGGCCGACCGCGAAAAACTGTTTTTT
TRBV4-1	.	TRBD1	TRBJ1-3	CASSHTRGTGNTIYF	TGCGCCAGCAGCCATACCAGGGGGACTGGAAACACCATATATTTT
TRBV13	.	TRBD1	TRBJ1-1	CASSLATPGQGFSEAFF	TGTGCCAGCAGCTTAGCCACACCGGGACAGGGGTTTTCTGAAGCTTTCTTT
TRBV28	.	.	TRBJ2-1	CASKGDPYNEQFF	TGTGCCAGCAAGGGGGACCCTTACAATGAGCAGTTCTTC
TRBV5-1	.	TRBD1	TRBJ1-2	CASRETGSGGYTF	TGCGCCAGCAGAGAGACAGGGTCGGGTGGCTACACCTTC
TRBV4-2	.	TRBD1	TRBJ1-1	CASSFTGGARRTEAFF	TGTGCCAGCAGTTTCACAGGGGGCGCGAGGAGGACTGAAGCTTTCTTT
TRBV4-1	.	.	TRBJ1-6	CASSQGGSGTPVLHF	TGCGCCAGCAGCCAGGGTGGCAGCGGGACTCCAGTCCTCCACTTT
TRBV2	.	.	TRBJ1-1	CASSPGFSEAFF	TGTGCCAGCAGTCCAGGGTTTTCTGAAGCTTTCTTT
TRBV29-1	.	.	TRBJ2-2	CSFGENTGELFF	TGCAGCTTCGGGGAGAACACCGGGGAGCTGTTTTTT
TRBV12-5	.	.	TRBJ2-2	CASGLMLGTLANTGELFF	TGTGCTAGTGGTTTAATGTTAGGGACACTCGCGAACACCGGGGAGCTGTTTTTT
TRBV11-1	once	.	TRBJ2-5	CASSLKGGETQYF	TGTGCCAGCAGCTTAAAGGGAGGAGAGACCCAGTACTTC
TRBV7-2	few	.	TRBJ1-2	CASSFGGDGYTF	TGTGCCAGCAGCTTCGGGGGGGATGGCTACACCTTC
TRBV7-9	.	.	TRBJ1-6	CASSLPGQSINSPLHF	TGTGCCAGCAGCTTACCAGGACAGAGTATTAATTCACCCCTCCACTTT
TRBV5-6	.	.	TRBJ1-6	CASSHPRGLALHF	TGTGCCAGCAGCCACCCCCGGGGTTTAGCCCTCCACTTT
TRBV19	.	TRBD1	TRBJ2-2	CASSKGQKNTGELFF	TGTGCCAGTAGTAAGGGACAGAAAAACACCGGGGAGCTGTTTTTT
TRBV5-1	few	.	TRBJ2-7	CASSPPRPYEQYF	TGCGCCAGCAGCCCACCGCGCCCCTACGAGCAGTACTTC
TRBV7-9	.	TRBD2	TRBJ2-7	CASSPGTKEQYF	TGTGCCAGCAGCCCCGGGACTAAAGAGCAGTACTTC
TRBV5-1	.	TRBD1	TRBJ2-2	CASSWQPGQANTGELFF	TGCGCCAGCAGCTGGCAACCGGGACAGGCGAACACCGGGGAGCTGTTTTTT
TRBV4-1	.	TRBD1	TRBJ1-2	CASSQVGTGATFYGYTF	TGCGCCAGCAGCCAGGTTGGGACAGGGGCGACTTTCTATGGCTACACCTTC
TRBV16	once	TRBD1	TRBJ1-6	CASSDRQGRNSPLHF	TGTGCCAGCAGCGACCGACAGGGTCGGAATTCACCCCTCCACTTT
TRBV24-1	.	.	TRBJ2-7	CATSDGNREQYF	TGTGCCACCAGTGATGGAAACAGGGAGCAGTACTTC
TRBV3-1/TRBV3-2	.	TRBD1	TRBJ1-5	CASSSQGKWQPQHF	TGTGCCAGCAGCTCACAGGGGAAATGGCAGCCCCAGCATTTT
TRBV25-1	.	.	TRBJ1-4	CASSEYLQANEKLFF	TGTGCCAGCAGTGAATACCTACAGGCAAATGAAAAACTGTTTTTT
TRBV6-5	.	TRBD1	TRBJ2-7	CASSYPGQGSEQYF	TGTGCCAGCAGTTACCCGGGACAGGGTAGCGAGCAGTACTTC
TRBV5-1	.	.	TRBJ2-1	CASSLGRQGPYNEQFF	TGCGCCAGCAGCTTGGGACGGCAGGGCCCTTACAATGAGCAGTTCTTC
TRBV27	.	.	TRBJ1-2	CASSFDSNVGYTF	TGTGCCAGCAGTTTTGACAGTAATGTTGGCTACACCTTC
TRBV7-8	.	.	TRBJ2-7	CASSLARTIYEQYF	TGTGCCAGCAGCTTAGCGAGGACAATCTACGAGCAGTACTTC
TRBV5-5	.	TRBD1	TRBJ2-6	CASSLTGQEISGANVLTF	TGTGCCAGCAGCTTGACGGGACAGGAGATCTCTGGGGCCAACGTCCTGACTTTC
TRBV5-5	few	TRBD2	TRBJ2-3	CASSPTTSGETDTQYF	TGTGCCAGCAGCCCAACGACTAGCGGGGAAACAGATACGCAGTATTTT
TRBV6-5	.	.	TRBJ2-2	CASSYNDRPENGELFF	TGTGCCAGCAGTTACAACGACAGGCCCGAGAACGGGGAGCTGTTTTTT
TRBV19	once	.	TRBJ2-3	CASSTAGMTDTQYF	TGTGCCAGTAGTACCGCAGGGATGACAGATACGCAGTATTTT
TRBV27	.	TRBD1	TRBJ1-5	CASSLFGQGANQPQHF	TGTGCCAGCAGTTTATTTGGACAGGGGGCGAATCAGCCCCAGCATTTT
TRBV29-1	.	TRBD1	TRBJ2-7	CSVSDRGDEQYF	TGCAGCGTCTCGGACAGGGGAGACGAGCAGTACTTC
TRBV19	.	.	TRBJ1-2	CASSIRDTEWLTF	TGTGCCAGTAGTATCCGGGACACCGAATGGCTCACCTTC
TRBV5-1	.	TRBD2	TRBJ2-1	CASSFGLAGGRMEQFF	TGCGCCAGCAGCTTTGGACTAGCGGGGGGAAGAATGGAGCAGTTCTTC
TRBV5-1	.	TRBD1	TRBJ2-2	CASSLAGTGEVLGTGELFF	TGCGCCAGCAGCTTGGCCGGGACAGGGGAAGTTTTAGGCACCGGGGAGCTGTTTTTT
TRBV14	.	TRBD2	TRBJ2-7	CASSRGLEGEQYF	TGTGCCAGCAGCCGTGGACTAGAAGGCGAGCAGTACTTC
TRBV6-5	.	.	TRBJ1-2	CASSYSRGANYGYTF	TGTGCCAGCAGTTACTCGCGGGGGGCCAACTATGGCTACACCTTC
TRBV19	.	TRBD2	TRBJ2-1	CASTLGLAGGGEQFF	TGTGCCAGTACCCTAGGGCTAGCGGGGGGAGGTGAGCAGTTCTTC
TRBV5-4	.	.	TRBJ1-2	CASSLASGNGYTF	TGTGCCAGCAGCTTGGCGTCAGGGAATGGCTACACCTTC
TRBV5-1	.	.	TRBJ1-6	CASSLSGPQGSPLHF	TGCGCCAGCAGCCTCTCCGGGCCCCAGGGGTCACCCCTCCACTTT
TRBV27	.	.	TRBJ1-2	CGQGNYGYTF	TGTGGTCAGGGCAACTATGGCTACACCTTC
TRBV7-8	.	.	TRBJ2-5	CASSLITGVETQYF	TGTGCCAGCAGCTTAATTACCGGGGTAGAGACCCAGTACTTC
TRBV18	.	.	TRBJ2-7	CASSPLAGGPYEQYF	TGTGCCAGCTCACCCTTAGCCGGGGGGCCCTACGAGCAGTACTTC
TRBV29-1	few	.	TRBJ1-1	CSVEVLGEAFF	TGCAGCGTTGAGGTCTTGGGCGAAGCTTTCTTT